This TCR beta chain was retrieved from a study of shared clonotypes between healthy human individuals. The study's findings and limits: With few donors, the genetic and exposure-history diversity represented was limited.

The germline V and J ends were trimmed by 0 bases and 5 bases, with 18 bases remaining between them. Germline V gives CDR1 SGDLS, CDR2 YYNGEE. This CDR3 has 16 amino acids. Deep was the level at which the assay was run. Original handling: Junction-only sequences without quality scores came from ImmunoSEQ, so filtering differed. The protocol was immunoSEQ multiplex PCR, while the TCRdb copy is restricted to in-frame clones and leaves out a portion. The V and J calls and clone size come from that table; D and trimming were worked out from the DNA. The repertoire holds 450,000 to 500,000 clones, approximately 82% seen once, with around 12% in the top ten. Turning to this clone: Its specificity is not known.

Donors were Caucasian adults residing in Nashville, Tennessee, USA. The clonotype comes from a woman aged 40 to 50 in good health. Some clones in this sample may be carry-over from other donors' samples. The rearrangement uses TRBV9 and TRBJ2-7; possible D gene TRBD2, 6 bases. Sequencing was done on a sample of PBMCs. CDR3 residues: CASSVEPGAGENEQYF. DNA for the CDR3: TGTGCCAGCAGCGTAGAACCGGGAGCGGGTGAGAACGAGCAGTACTTC.